The 29 T cell receptor beta chains in this list originate from one sample, sequenced in a study of regulatory T cells in long-lasting Graves disease. Indicated time point: newly diagnosed GD, antithyroid drugs for less than 3 months. Preparation of the TCR library used RNA extracted from PBMCs. Investigators prepared the TCR beta libraries by applying iRepertoire HTBI primers and Arm-PCR of CDR3 regions. TCRdb reprocessed the multiplex PCR reads via MiXCR and lists one record per CDR3 protein. The top ten hold approximately 15% of the sample, which has around 460,000 distinct CDR3 sequences, 14% seen once. The same data also went into a second study, on T cells in Graves' hyperthyroidism and ophthalmopathy.

The material sequenced was peripheral blood mononuclear cells (PBMCs), taken at new diagnosis, from a patient treated with antithyroid drugs. The receptors shown here come from a woman aged 45-65 years with Graves disease.

In this sample, this clonotype turned up a few times. Here the CDR3 DNA reads TGTGCCGCGGGACCGGGACTAGCGGGAGTTGGGAGCACAGATACGCAGTATTTT. Translation gives CAAGPGLAGVGSTDTQYF. This chain links TRBV10-3 with TRBJ2-3; 14 bases match TRBD2. This CDR3 has 18 residues. With 11 bases clipped from V and 0 bases from J, the junction kept 13 bases outside the gene matches. The germline gives CDR1 ENHRY, CDR2 SYGVKD.

Only a few counts were recorded for this clonotype. The chain is built from TRBV9 and TRBJ1-4; D is unclear. The CDR3 consists of 13 residues. Germline V gene data show CDR1 as SGDLS and CDR2 as YYNGEE. V shed 7 bases and J shed 4 bases, with 11 bases lying between them. CDR3 sequence: CASWPKFNEKLFF. The CDR3 nucleotides read TGTGCCAGCTGGCCTAAATTTAATGAAAAACTGTTTTTT. Together with reference TRBV9 and TRBJ1-4, the CDR3 gives the full variable domain: DSGVTQTPKHLITATGQRVTLRCSPRSGDLSVYWYQQSLDQGLQFLIQYYNGEERAKGNILERFSAQQFPDLHSELNLSSLELGDSALYFCASWPKFNEKLFFGSGTQLSVL.

At least ten counts were recorded for this clonotype. CDR3 protein: CASSRDRVAGELFF. The CDR3 region has the DNA TGTGCCAGCAGTCGGGACAGGGTGGCCGGGGAGCTGTTTTTT. The V call is TRBV12-3 or TRBV12-4, the J call TRBJ2-2, with 9 bases aligning to TRBD1. The V segment lost 5 bases and the J segment 6 bases; nucleotides outside the gene matches: 4. CDR3 length: 14 amino acids.

The chain couples TRBV12-3 or TRBV12-4 to TRBJ2-5; D unclear. CDR3 length equals 14 residues. Between the trimmed V and J ends, which lost 0 bases and 5 bases, there was a span of 10 bases. The CDR3 loop reads CASSLARPHETQYF. The CDR3, as DNA: TGTGCCAGCAGTTTAGCCCGTCCTCATGAGACCCAGTACTTC.

The sample holds one count of this clonotype. CDR3 DNA: TGTGCCAGCAGACCAGCGGGAGGGCCCCCCTACAATGAGCAGTTCTTC. Its translation: CASRPAGGPPYNEQFF. V and J are TRBV11-3 and TRBJ2-1; 10 bases line up with TRBD2. Germline CDR1 SGHNT, CDR2 YENEEA. This CDR3 has 16 residues. V dropped 6 bases and J dropped 2; count of bases not matched to a gene: 7.

This CDR3 is CASTPGLAGYDEQFF. CDR3 DNA: TGTGCCAGCACCCCCGGACTAGCGGGGTACGATGAGCAGTTCTTC. J is TRBJ2-1 and V is TRBV10-3, with 12 bases identical to TRBD2. The V gene end was trimmed by 10 bases and the J gene end by 8 bases; junction bases not matched to a gene: 12. Germline assignment: CDR1 ENHRY and CDR2 SYGVKD. The length of the CDR3 is 15 residues.

The V call is TRBV27, the J call TRBJ1-4; 9 bases line up with TRBD1. The CDR3 runs to 13 residues. The V and J ends lost 5 bases and 10 bases, in that order; junction bases with no gene match: 5. Germline V gene lookup returns CDR1 MNHEY and CDR2 SMNVEV (reference sequence). CDR3 in amino acids: CASSGTGLGKLFF. DNA for the CDR3: TGTGCCAGCAGTGGGACAGGGCTAGGAAAACTGTTTTTT.

Comments on this clonotype: The CDR3 does not end in the conserved phenylalanine or tryptophan, so this is likely a read error. V is TRBV29-1 and J is TRBJ2-3; D remains ambiguous. Germline V gene sequence: CDR1 SQVTM, CDR2 ANQGSEA. Deletions cut 3 bases from V and 8 bases from J, with 15 bases between. This CDR3 spans 13 amino acids. Here the CDR3 reads CSVDVATVGTQYS. The CDR3 nucleotides are TGCAGCGTTGATGTGGCTACAGTGGGTACGCAGTATTCT.

This clonotype came up many times. This chain uses TRBV12-3 or TRBV12-4 with TRBJ2-1; D not resolved. The ends were cut back, 3 bases at V and 8 bases at J, with 8 bases in the middle. The CDR3 is made up of 12 amino acids. As DNA, the CDR3 is TGTGCCAGCAGTTTCTTATTATATGAGCAGTTCTTC. Translation gives CASSFLLYEQFF.

The chain recombines TRBV5-5 with TRBJ2-4; D call uncertain. This CDR3 region has 13 residues. Looked up from germline, CDR1 is SGHKS and CDR2 is YYEKEE (reference sequence). V was cut by 1 base and J by 14 bases, with 16 bases left in between. The CDR3 spells CASSLTPGQAEYF. The CDR3 DNA is TGTGCCAGCAGCTTGACTCCGGGCCAAGCAGAGTACTTC.

This clonotype was seen repeatedly, ten times or more. The rearrangement links TRBV20-1 to TRBJ2-3; 7 positions agree with TRBD2. Germline CDR1 reads DFQATT; CDR2 reads SNEGSKA (reference sequence). Germline trimming cut 3 bases from V and 0 bases from J; bases unmatched to any gene: 6. The CDR3 consists of 15 residues. DNA of the CDR3: TGCAGTGCTAGTTGGCTAGCGGATAGCACAGATACGCAGTATTTT. Encoded protein: CSASWLADSTDTQYF.

The rearrangement links TRBV28 to TRBJ2-2, with 11 positions matching TRBD2. CDR3 length: 16 residues. Germline loops: CDR1 MDHEN, CDR2 SYDVKM. The ends lost 0 bases at V and 7 bases at J; junction bases unmatched: 4. CDR3 protein: CASSLWTSGNGGELFF. The DNA of the CDR3 is TGTGCCAGCAGTTTATGGACTAGCGGGAATGGCGGGGAGCTGTTTTTT.

This chain connects TRBV28 to TRBJ2-2, with 9 bases matching TRBD2. Germline values: CDR1 MDHEN, CDR2 SYDVKM. The V and J ends lost 4 bases and 6 bases, in that order; junction bases with no gene match: 3. CDR3 length: 14 residues. Written as DNA, the CDR3 is TGTGCCAGCAGTTCCCGACTAGCGGCCGGGGAGCTGTTTTTT. Protein sequence: CASSSRLAAGELFF.

This chain connects TRBV6-2 or TRBV6-3 to TRBJ1-5; tentatively, D is TRBD1 (6 bases). This CDR3 region has 15 residues. The V end was cut by 6 bases, the J end by 3 bases, with 15 bases between. From germline, CDR1 is MNHEY and CDR2 SVGEGT. The CDR3 nucleotides read TGTGCCAGCAGACCCGACGGGGGGCTCAATCAGCCCCAGCATTTT. Protein: CASRPDGGLNQPQHF.

This clonotype was observed at least ten times. The genes are TRBV6-9 and TRBJ1-1; D unclear. The CDR3 has 14 amino acids. V was trimmed by 3 bases and J by 1 base, leaving 9 bases between them. CDR1 is MNHGY, CDR2 SVAAGI, per germline. As DNA, the CDR3 is TGTGCCAGCAGTTACGGAGGCCCGAACACTGAAGCTTTCTTT. Its translation: CASSYGGPNTEAFF.

The chain recombines TRBV29-1 with TRBJ2-7, with 9 bases matching TRBD1. V shed 5 bases, J shed 5 bases, and the junction held 7 bases outside the gene matches. Germline V CDR1 and CDR2: SQVTM, ANQGSEA. The CDR3 has 13 amino acids. CDR3 sequence (DNA): TGCAGCGTTCCACAGGGGGCTGGCCACGAGCAGTACTTC. It is translated as CSVPQGAGHEQYF.

This clonotype has ten or more counts. The chain uses TRBV6-1 and TRBJ2-7; possible D gene TRBD1, 6 bases. V was cut by 2 bases and J by 3 bases, with 14 bases left in between. The CDR3 is 15 amino acids. Germline V gives CDR1 MNHNS, CDR2 SASEGT. The CDR3 nucleotides read TGTGCCAGCAGTGAACCTGGGGGCAATCTCTACGAGCAGTACTTC. Amino acids: CASSEPGGNLYEQYF.

This clonotype was counted ten times or more. The gene calls are TRBV7-9 and TRBJ2-1; 9 nucleotides align to TRBD2. Germline values: CDR1 SEHNR, CDR2 FQNEAQ (reference sequence). Unmatched junction bases numbered 3, after V lost 6 bases and J lost 0 bases. This CDR3 contains 15 residues. CDR3 bases: TGTGCCAGCAGACGTAGCGGGAGCTCCTACAATGAGCAGTTCTTC. This codes for CASRRSGSSYNEQFF.

This clonotype was counted only a few times. This chain uses TRBV29-1 with TRBJ2-2; the match to TRBD2 covers 10 bases. The CDR3 extends over 18 amino acids. The germline V gene has CDR1 SQVTM and CDR2 ANQGSEA. The ends lost 4 bases at V and 7 bases at J; junction bases unmatched: 18. CDR3 coding DNA: TGCAGCGTTGTTTCTGGGGCTAGCGGGAGTCTCGGGAACGGGGAGCTGTTTTTT. Encoded protein: CSVVSGASGSLGNGELFF.

V and J are TRBV19 and TRBJ2-7, with 10 bases identical to TRBD2. The junction had 10 bases not matched to a gene; V was cut back by 4 bases and J by 13 bases. The germline gives CDR1 LNHDA, CDR2 SQIVND (reference sequence). This CDR3 has 13 amino acids. The CDR3 region has the DNA TGTGCCAGTAGTACCACTAGCGGGACTTTGATTTACTTC. Translating gives CASSTTSGTLIYF. The entire variable domain, with the rest obtained from reference TRBV19 and TRBJ2-7, is as follows: DGGITQSPKYLFRKEGQNVTLSCEQNLNHDAMYWYRQDPGQGLRLIYYSQIVNDFQKGDIAEGYSVSREKKESFPLTVTSAQKNPTAFYLCASSTTSGTLIYFGPGTRLTVT.

The sample holds many counts of this clonotype. The V gene is TRBV9, the J gene TRBJ2-2; D is perhaps TRBD1 (5 bases). Germline V gene sequence: CDR1 SGDLS, CDR2 YYNGEE. Between the trimmed V and J ends, which lost 5 bases and 3 bases, there was a span of 14 bases. The CDR3 loop spans 15 amino acids. Written as DNA, the CDR3 is TGTGCCAGCAGTCCCGAAGCAGGGTACACCGGGGAGCTGTTTTTT. Its translation: CASSPEAGYTGELFF.

V usage is TRBV28 and J usage is TRBJ2-1, with 11 bases that match TRBD1. In germline, CDR1 is MDHEN, CDR2 SYDVKM. The V gene end was trimmed by 6 bases and the J gene end by 3 bases; junction bases not matched to a gene: 1. This CDR3 contains 14 residues. CDR3 protein: CASRGQGDYNEQFF. The CDR3, as DNA: TGTGCCAGCAGGGGACAGGGGGACTACAATGAGCAGTTCTTC.

This clonotype was picked up many times. Here the CDR3 DNA reads TGCAGTGCCCTGGGACTAGGGGTCTACGAGCAGTACTTC. It is translated as CSALGLGVYEQYF. The chain carries TRBV20-1 and TRBJ2-7; 8 bases are shared with TRBD2. Germline trimming cut 6 bases from V and 3 bases from J; bases unmatched to any gene: 7. This CDR3 comprises 13 residues. Germline V gives CDR1 DFQATT, CDR2 SNEGSKA (reference sequence).

Only a few counts were recorded for this clonotype. V is TRBV18 and J is TRBJ2-7; 7 bases map to TRBD2. Trimming removed 4 bases from V and 5 bases from J; junction bases left unmatched: 8. CDR1 is KGHSH and CDR2 is LQKENI in the germline V gene. The CDR3 has 14 residues. The CDR3 DNA sequence: TGTGCCAGCTCACAAGCGGGGAGGGGAAACGAGCAGTACTTC. Translation: CASSQAGRGNEQYF.

This clonotype was recorded at least ten times. The rearrangement uses TRBV4-2 and TRBJ2-3; 7 bases match TRBD2. This CDR3 spans 15 amino acids. Germline V gene lookup returns CDR1 LGHNA and CDR2 YNFKEQ. V lost 0 bases and J lost 4; bases outside the gene matches: 4. DNA of the CDR3: TGTGCCAGCAGCCAAGATGGACTAGGTTCAGATACGCAGTATTTT. This translates into CASSQDGLGSDTQYF.

This clonotype was found many times. V usage is TRBV7-6 and J usage is TRBJ2-3; D is possibly TRBD1 (7 bases). CDR1 and CDR2 (germline): SGHVS, FNYEAQ. Trimming cost V 5 bases and J 2 bases, with 14 bases left between them. There are 15 residues in the CDR3. CDR3 in amino acids: CASSAGQYTTDTQYF. The DNA of the CDR3 is TGTGCCAGCAGCGCGGGACAGTACACCACAGATACGCAGTATTTT.

The chain employs TRBV3-1 and TRBJ1-5, with D perhaps TRBD1 (5 bases). This CDR3 has 15 amino acids. In germline, CDR1 is LGHDT, CDR2 YNNKEL (reference sequence). Between the trimmed V and J ends, which lost 5 bases and 4 bases, there was a span of 15 bases. The CDR3 region has the DNA TGTGCCAGCAGCTACTCACCGGGACCGAATCAGCCCCAGCATTTT. Protein sequence: CASSYSPGPNQPQHF.

In DNA, the CDR3 is TGTGCCAGCTCACCAAATCAGTGGTCCGCGACAGGGGGTAATGAAAAACTGTTTTTT. This gives the protein CASSPNQWSATGGNEKLFF. V gene TRBV18 combines with J gene TRBJ1-4, with TRBD1 identical over 9 bases. This CDR3 has 19 amino acids. Per the germline V gene, CDR1 is KGHSH and CDR2 is LQKENI. V shed 2 bases and J 4 bases; nucleotides not matched to a gene: 14. Filled out from reference TRBV18 and TRBJ1-4, the complete variable domain reads NAGVMQNPRHLVRRRGQEARLRCSPMKGHSHVYWYRQLPEEGLKFMVYLQKENIIDESGMPKERFSAEFPKEGPSILRIQQVVRGDSAAYFCASSPNQWSATGGNEKLFFGSGTQLSVL.

This clonotype came up a few times. The rearrangement links TRBV30 to TRBJ2-6; unclear D gene. CDR1 and CDR2 from the germline V gene are GTSNPN and SVGIG (reference sequence). V lost 3 bases and J 0 bases, leaving 15 bases between the germline ends. The CDR3 loop spans 17 amino acids. In nucleotides, the CDR3 is TGTGCCTGGAGGACCGTGGAAGTCCCCTCTGGGGCCAACGTCCTGACTTTC. This gives the protein CAWRTVEVPSGANVLTF.